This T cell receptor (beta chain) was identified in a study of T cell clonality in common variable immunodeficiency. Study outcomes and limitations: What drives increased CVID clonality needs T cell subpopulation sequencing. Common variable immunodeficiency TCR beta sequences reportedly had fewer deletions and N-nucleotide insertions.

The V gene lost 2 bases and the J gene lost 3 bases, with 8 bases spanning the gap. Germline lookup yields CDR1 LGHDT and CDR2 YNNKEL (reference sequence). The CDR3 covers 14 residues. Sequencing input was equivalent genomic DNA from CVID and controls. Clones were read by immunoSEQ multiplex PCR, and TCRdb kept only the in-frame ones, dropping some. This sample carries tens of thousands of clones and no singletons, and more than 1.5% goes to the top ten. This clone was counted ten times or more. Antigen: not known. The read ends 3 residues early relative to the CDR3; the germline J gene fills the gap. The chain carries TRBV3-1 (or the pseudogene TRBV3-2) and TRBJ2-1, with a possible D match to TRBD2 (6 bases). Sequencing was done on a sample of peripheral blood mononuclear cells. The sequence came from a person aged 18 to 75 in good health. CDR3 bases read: TGTGCCAGCAGCCAACCGGGACTCTACAATGAG. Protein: CASSQPGLYNE. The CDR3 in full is CASSQPGLYNEQFF.